The T cell receptor beta chain described here comes from a study of blood T cell repertoires in COVID-19. Cohort 3 donors were reported recovered after two negative PCRs, clearance, or symptom resolution. TCRdb keeps only in-frame clones here, not all; method: immunoSEQ multiplex PCR. The data show some 380,000 clones, approximately 87% seen once. Germline CDR1 reads SEHNR; CDR2 reads FQNEAQ (reference sequence). Trimming removed 5 bases at V and 2 bases at J, with 21 bases between. The CDR3 loop spans 18 amino acids. Sequenced: PBMCs or T cells enriched from blood (not recorded which). The rearrangement uses TRBV7-9 and TRBJ2-2, with D perhaps TRBD1 (5 bases). This clonotype was sampled from a man aged 25-45 years who had recovered from COVID-19. The CDR3: CASSTPALRTQNTGELFF. The CDR3 DNA reads as TGTGCCAGCAGCACTCCCGCTCTCCGGACACAAAACACCGGGGAGCTGTTTTTT.